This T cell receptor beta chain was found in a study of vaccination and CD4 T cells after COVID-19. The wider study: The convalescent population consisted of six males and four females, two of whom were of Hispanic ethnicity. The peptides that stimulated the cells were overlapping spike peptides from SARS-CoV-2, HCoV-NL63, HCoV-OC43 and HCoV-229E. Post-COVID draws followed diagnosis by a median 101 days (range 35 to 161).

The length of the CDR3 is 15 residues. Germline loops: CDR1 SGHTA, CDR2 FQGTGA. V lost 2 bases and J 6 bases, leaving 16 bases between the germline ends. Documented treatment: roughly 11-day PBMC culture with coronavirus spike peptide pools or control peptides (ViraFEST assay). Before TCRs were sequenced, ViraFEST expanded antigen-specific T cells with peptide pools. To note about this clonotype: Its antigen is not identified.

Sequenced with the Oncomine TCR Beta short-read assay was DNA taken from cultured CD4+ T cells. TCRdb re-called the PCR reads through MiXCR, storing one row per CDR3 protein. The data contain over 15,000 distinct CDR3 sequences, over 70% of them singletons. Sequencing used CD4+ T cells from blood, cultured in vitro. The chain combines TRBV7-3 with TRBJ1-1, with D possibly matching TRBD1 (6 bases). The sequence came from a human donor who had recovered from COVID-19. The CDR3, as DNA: TGTGCCAGCAGCTTATTGGCTGGGGGCATGGCTGAAGCTTTCTTT. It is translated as CASSLLAGGMAEAFF.